This TCR beta chain was identified during a study of CD8+ T cells in alopecia areata. Study-wide background: Tofacitinib treatment spanned 6 to 18 months, with 6 months off drug afterward. Study-level findings and limits: Scalp clonality and expanded CD8+ clones among the top 100 were significantly decreased by tofacitinib. Clonality was higher in lesional than normal scalp, especially in alopecia totalis/universalis.

The treatment denotes: oral pan-JAK inhibitor, 5-10 mg twice daily. As the sequencing template, cDNA was produced by extracting RNA and reverse transcribing it. Profiled with immunoSEQ multiplex PCR; TCRdb holds only in-frame clones, not every one. The sample consists of around 120,000 clones, around 56% of them appearing once. A note on this clone: Its cognate antigen is unknown.

Germline V gene sequence: CDR1 MGHDK, CDR2 SYGVNS. The V and J ends lost 2 bases and 3 bases respectively, with 17 bases between them. CDR3 size: 16 residues. The sequences come from CD4+ T cells sorted from blood, collected at week 4, from a patient treated with tofacitinib. The chain couples TRBV25-1 to TRBJ2-7, with D tentatively TRBD1 (6 bases). The TCR was taken from a human donor with alopecia areata. The CDR3 DNA follows: TGTGCCAGCAGTGAAGGTTTCAGGGGCCACGACTACGAGCAGTACTTC. It translates to CASSEGFRGHDYEQYF.